A selection of T cell receptor beta chains follows, all from one sample in a study of cytomegalovirus exposure and HLA in healthy donors. Libraries were prepared by immunoSEQ multiplex PCR; TCRdb keeps only in-frame clonotypes and omits some of them. Among roughly 82,000 clones, just under 95% were seen once, and the ten largest hold approximately 0.67%. Material for sequencing was PBMCs. The receptors derive from a man in his late teens or twenties in good health and CMV-seronegative. Each CDR3 is given with its conserved first and last residue. A D gene is named only where the DNA matches it firmly. The size entry is marked missing in some rows and otherwise reads once, few, many or a size class.

d_call	clone_size	v_call	j_call	cdr3_nt	cdr3_aa
-	once	TRBV27	TRBJ1-1	TGTGCCAGCAGCCAGGGTATCCTGAACACTGAAGCTTTCTTT	CASSQGILNTEAFF
TRBD2	-	TRBV29-1	TRBJ2-5	TGCAGCGTTGGTGCTAGCGGAGAGACCCAGTACTTC	CSVGASGETQYF
-	-	TRBV20-1	TRBJ1-1	TGCAGTGCGTGGGCGAACACTGAAGCTTTCTTT	CSAWANTEAFF
-	-	TRBV10-1	TRBJ2-1	TGCGCCAGCAGTCCCGCCGAGAGTAGCGCCGGGGGAAATGAGCAGTTCTTC	CASSPAESSAGGNEQFF
-	-	TRBV18	TRBJ2-2	TGTGCCAGCCGACTAACGGGCGGGGAGCTGTTTTTT	CASRLTGGELFF
TRBD2	-	TRBV28	TRBJ2-7	TGTGCCAGCCTTAGCGGGGCTACCTACGAGCAGTACTTC	CASLSGATYEQYF
TRBD1	-	TRBV7-9	TRBJ1-3	TGTGCCAGCAGCGCGGACAGGGGTATGGGAAACACCATATATTTT	CASSADRGMGNTIYF
TRBD1	-	TRBV11-2	TRBJ2-3	TGTGCCAGCAGCTCGGGACAGGGTTTCGCAGATACGCAGTATTTT	CASSSGQGFADTQYF
-	-	TRBV6-5	TRBJ1-1	TGTGCCAGCAGTTACAACCGAGGGAACACTGAAGCTTTCTTT	CASSYNRGNTEAFF
-	few	TRBV7-9	TRBJ2-3	TGTGCCAGCAGCTTAGTAACAGGTAGCACAGATACGCAGTATTTT	CASSLVTGSTDTQYF
-	-	TRBV7-9	TRBJ1-4	TGTGCCAGCAGCTTAGGGTTTCTGGACAACGAAAAACTGTTTTTT	CASSLGFLDNEKLFF
-	-	TRBV30	TRBJ1-5	TGTGCCTGGAGATCGGGGTTAAGAGGGCTCAATCAGCCCCAGCATTTT	CAWRSGLRGLNQPQHF
TRBD1	-	TRBV16	TRBJ2-2	TGTGCCAGCAGCCCCCGACAGGGGATCACCGGGGAGCTGTTTTTT	CASSPRQGITGELFF
TRBD1	-	TRBV5-6	TRBJ1-5	TGTGCCAGCACCCTATACGGGACAGGGGACAATCAGCCCCAGCATTTT	CASTLYGTGDNQPQHF
-	-	TRBV27	TRBJ2-7	TGTGCCAGCGGGAGAGGCGGGACGACAACCTACGAGCAGTACTTC	CASGRGGTTTYEQYF
-	-	TRBV15	TRBJ1-4	TGTGCCACCAGCAGAGATTCAGTACAGGGAACTAATGAAAAACTGTTTTTT	CATSRDSVQGTNEKLFF
TRBD1	-	TRBV19	TRBJ1-2	TGTGCCAGTAGCGTGCCAGGGGGCTTGTATGGCTACACCTTC	CASSVPGGLYGYTF
TRBD2	-	TRBV19	TRBJ2-1	TGTGCCAGTAGTCTCCGACTAGCGGGGGCGGGTGAGCAGTTCTTC	CASSLRLAGAGEQFF
TRBD2	-	TRBV7-2	TRBJ2-7	TGTGCCAGCAGCCTGACTAGCGGGGACTCCTACGAGCAGTACTTC	CASSLTSGDSYEQYF
-	-	TRBV30	TRBJ1-3	TGTGCCTGCTCTAGGCAAAAAGGGGCAGGTCACTCTGGAAACACCATATATTTT	CACSRQKGAGHSGNTIYF
-	-	TRBV4-1	TRBJ1-6	TGCGCCAGCAGCCAAGAGTTCCGCCAGGGGACTTCACCCCTCCACTTT	CASSQEFRQGTSPLHF
TRBD1	-	TRBV7-2	TRBJ2-3	TGTGCCAGCAGCTTATATGGGACAGAAGTCACAGATACGCAGTATTTT	CASSLYGTEVTDTQYF
-	-	TRBV11-3	TRBJ1-3	TGTGCCAGCAGCCTCGGACAGACGGCTGGAAACACCATATATTTT	CASSLGQTAGNTIYF
TRBD2	-	TRBV7-6	TRBJ2-2	TGTGCCAGCAGCTTCCGGACTAGCGGGGCTACGAACACCGGGGAGCTGTTTTTT	CASSFRTSGATNTGELFF
TRBD1	-	TRBV5-4	TRBJ2-7	TGTGCCAGCAGCTTGGGACAGGGGATCTACGAGCAGTACTTC	CASSLGQGIYEQYF
TRBD1	-	TRBV6-1	TRBJ1-2	TGTGCCAGCAGTGAAACGGGGGCAGGGGGCCTGAACTATGGCTACACCTTC	CASSETGAGGLNYGYTF
-	once	TRBV7-2	TRBJ2-2	TGTGCCAGCAGCTTAGATAACAGGAAAACCGGGGAGCTGTTTTTT	CASSLDNRKTGELFF
-	-	TRBV4-3	TRBJ1-3	TGCGCCAGCAGCCATGTCCAGGGAGGGGTAGGAAACACCATATATTTT	CASSHVQGGVGNTIYF
TRBD1	-	TRBV4-1	TRBJ1-2	TGCGCCAGCAGCCAAGTTGCAGGGGGCCACTATGGCTACACCTTC	CASSQVAGGHYGYTF
TRBD1	-	TRBV6-6	TRBJ1-4	TGTGCCAGCAGTTACTCGACAGGGGGTAATGAAAAACTGTTTTTT	CASSYSTGGNEKLFF
-	-	TRBV6-6	TRBJ1-5	TGTGCCAGCCGAGATCAGAGGGAGGGAAATCAGCCCCAGCATTTT	CASRDQREGNQPQHF
-	-	TRBV30	TRBJ1-1	TGTGCCTGGAGTGTAACCGGTGAAGCTTTCTTT	CAWSVTGEAFF
-	-	TRBV27	TRBJ2-7	TGTGCCAGCAGTTTATCTCGGCTAGCCGTAGGTTACGAGCAGTACTTC	CASSLSRLAVGYEQYF
TRBD2	-	TRBV7-9	TRBJ2-2	TGTGCCAGCAGCCCCCCTGGGACTAGCGGGAACACCGGGGAGCTGTTTTTT	CASSPPGTSGNTGELFF
-	-	TRBV7-9	TRBJ2-7	TGTGCCAGCAGCTTAGATAGGCGGCTTTACGAGCAGTACTTC	CASSLDRRLYEQYF
-	-	TRBV14	TRBJ1-2	TGTGCCAGCAGCCAAGTGGGGGGGCTGCTTTATGGCTACACCTTC	CASSQVGGLLYGYTF
TRBD2	-	TRBV6-5	TRBJ2-1	TGTGCCAGCAGTTACGAGGGAGGGCCACGCAATGAGCAGTTCTTC	CASSYEGGPRNEQFF
-	-	TRBV10-3	TRBJ1-2	TGTGCCATCAGGCCCCGGGGCCGCCGGGAGGACCATGGCTACACCTTC	CAIRPRGRREDHGYTF
TRBD1	-	TRBV5-1	TRBJ2-7	TGCGCCAGCAGCCGGGACAGGGACTACGAGCAGTACTTC	CASSRDRDYEQYF
-	-	TRBV12-5	TRBJ2-7	TGTGCTAGTGGTGAAAGAGCGGGCGAGCAGTACTTC	CASGERAGEQYF
-	-	TRBV12-5	TRBJ1-6	TGTGCTAGTGAGCAGGGAAATTCACCCCTCCACTTT	CASEQGNSPLHF
TRBD1	-	TRBV6-6	TRBJ2-5	TGTGCCAGCAGACGGGACAGGGACGGTAAGACCCAGTACTTC	CASRRDRDGKTQYF
-	-	TRBV12-5	TRBJ1-4	TGTGCTAGTGGTTTGACCGACCTAGGGGCAACTAATGAAAAACTGTTTTTT	CASGLTDLGATNEKLFF
TRBD2	-	TRBV28	TRBJ2-1	TGTGCCAGCAGTTTCAGGGCGGGAGGATCTAATGAGCAGTTCTTC	CASSFRAGGSNEQFF
TRBD1	-	TRBV5-1	TRBJ2-1	TGCGCCAGCAGCTTGGGCCAGGGGGACGACAATGAGCAGTTCTTC	CASSLGQGDDNEQFF
-	-	TRBV7-7	TRBJ1-3	TGTGCTAGCAGCTTAGGGGTGAGCGCTGGAAACACCATATATTTT	CASSLGVSAGNTIYF
-	-	TRBV7-2	TRBJ1-1	TGTGCCAGCAGCTTAAGGCGGCTGAACACTGAAGCTTTCTTT	CASSLRRLNTEAFF
-	once	TRBV10-3	TRBJ1-2	TGTGCCATCAGTGAGTCGAAGAGGGAGTATGGCTACACCTTC	CAISESKREYGYTF
-	few	TRBV18	TRBJ1-1	TGTGCCAGCTCACTCACAGAAGGGGGCACTGAAGCTTTCTTT	CASSLTEGGTEAFF
TRBD1	-	TRBV5-8	TRBJ1-1	TGTGCCAGCAGCTTGAACAGGGGATACACTGAAGCTTTCTTT	CASSLNRGYTEAFF
TRBD1	-	TRBV16	TRBJ1-1	TGTGCCAGCAGCCTCCAACAGGGGGCGAACACTGAAGCTTTCTTT	CASSLQQGANTEAFF
TRBD1	once	TRBV5-1	TRBJ2-6	TGCGCCAGTTTCCTAGGACAGGGAGATACTGGGGCCAACGTCCTGACTTTC	CASFLGQGDTGANVLTF
-	-	TRBV7-2	TRBJ2-7	TGTGCCAGCAGCTTAGGTAGGGGTTGGAACGAGCAGTACTTC	CASSLGRGWNEQYF
TRBD1	-	TRBV28	TRBJ1-2	TGTGCCAGCAGGAAGGACAGGGCAACATATGGCTACACCTTC	CASRKDRATYGYTF
TRBD1	-	TRBV30	TRBJ1-2	TGTGCCTGGAGTTCATTTACTGGACAGGGAACCTTC	CAWSSFTGQGTF
TRBD2	once	TRBV11-2	TRBJ2-5	TGTGCCAGCAGCTTAGGAATAGCGGGGGGAACACAAGAGACCCAGTACTTC	CASSLGIAGGTQETQYF